This T cell receptor beta chain is drawn from a study of beta chain features in type 1 diabetes. Overall study findings and caveats: Shorter TCRB CDR3s, moderately but significantly so, marked every one of the four CD4+ subsets in Type 1 diabetes patients.

Investigators reverse transcribed all isolated RNA, so they sequenced expressed TCRB transcripts. Sequencing used immunoSEQ multiplex PCR; TCRdb keeps in-frame clones, though not all of them. This sample has about 390,000 clones, with 8.5% to 10% found just once. This clone appeared many times. Its target is unknown. CDR3 length equals 15 residues. The V end was cut by 10 bases, the J end by 3 bases, with 20 bases between. CDR1 MDHEN and CDR2 SYDVKM come from the germline V gene. The receptor was derived from a man younger than 40 with type 1 diabetes. This chain connects TRBV28 to TRBJ2-3; D is ambiguous. The sequenced material came from central memory CD4+ T cells from blood. CDR3 in amino acids: CATTDPGSSTDTQYF. As DNA, the CDR3 is TGTGCCACCACCGACCCCGGGTCCTCTACAGATACGCAGTATTTT.